The 22 T cell receptor beta chains reported below all come from one sample, sequenced in a study of blood T cell repertoires in COVID-19. Clones were read by immunoSEQ multiplex PCR, and TCRdb kept only the in-frame ones, dropping some. Of around 200,000 clones in the sample, 85% were seen once. Sequenced: PBMCs or T cells enriched from blood (not recorded which). The receptors derive from a middle-aged man who had recovered from COVID-19.

This clone has only a few counts. V usage is TRBV28 and J usage is TRBJ2-2, with 8 bases matching TRBD2. Per the germline V gene, CDR1 is MDHEN and CDR2 is SYDVKM. This CDR3 is built from 15 residues. J lost 6 bases, V lost 2 bases, and 5 bases had no gene match. CDR3 bases: TGTGCCAGCAGTTTACGGGAGGGTGTTGCCGGGGAGCTGTTTTTT. Protein: CASSLREGVAGELFF.

The gene calls are TRBV6-5 and TRBJ1-1; D is unclear. Germline assignment: CDR1 MNHEY and CDR2 SVGAGI. The V end was cut by 6 bases, the J end by 5 bases, with 19 bases between. The CDR3 covers 15 residues. The CDR3 bases are TGTGCCAGCAGACCGGAGTTAGGCCGGTGGACTGAAGCTTTCTTT. This gives the protein CASRPELGRWTEAFF.

The genes are TRBV4-1 and TRBJ2-7; D may be TRBD2 (6 bases). Germline CDR1 is MGHRA and CDR2 is YSYEKL. This CDR3 has 14 amino acids. V was cut by 3 bases and J by 2 bases, with 11 bases left in between. This CDR3 reads CASSQGGGPYEQYF. Here the CDR3 DNA reads TGCGCCAGCAGCCAGGGGGGTGGACCCTACGAGCAGTACTTC.

V usage is TRBV10-3 and J usage is TRBJ2-7, with D perhaps matching TRBD2 (5 bases). Trimming took off 3 bases at V and 0 bases at J, with 9 bases between the two ends. From germline, CDR1 is ENHRY and CDR2 SYGVKD. The CDR3 length is 14 residues. CDR3 DNA sequence: TGTGCCATCAGTGAAGTAGCGAGCTCCTACGAGCAGTACTTC. Amino acid sequence: CAISEVASSYEQYF.

This chain links TRBV25-1 with TRBJ1-1; D call uncertain. The V gene's germline CDR1 is MGHDK and CDR2 SYGVNS. The V gene lost 8 bases and the J gene lost 5 bases, with 9 bases spanning the gap. The CDR3 has 11 residues. CDR3 DNA sequence: TGTGCCAGCGGAGGTGGGACTGAAGCTTTCTTT. Amino acids: CASGGGTEAFF. The full variable domain, in which reference TRBV25-1 and TRBJ1-1 provide the parts outside the CDR3, is EADIYQTPRYLVIGTGKKITLECSQTMGHDKMYWYQQDPGMELHLIHYSYGVNSTEKGDLSSESTVSRIRTEHFPLTLESARPSHTSQYLCASGGGTEAFFGQGTRLTVV.

The gene calls are TRBV18 and TRBJ1-2; 10 bases align to TRBD1. With 3 bases clipped from V and 4 bases from J, the junction kept 5 bases outside the gene matches. The CDR3 consists of 15 residues. Germline CDR1 is KGHSH and CDR2 is LQKENI. The CDR3 DNA reads TGTGCCAGCTCACCGCCGGGACAGGGGAGCTATGGCTACACCTTC. Translating it yields CASSPPGQGSYGYTF.

This clone has just one count. The CDR3 region is CASSSDRGKYGYTF. DNA for the CDR3: TGCGCCAGCAGTTCGGACAGGGGGAAGTATGGCTACACCTTC. The chain employs TRBV5-1 and TRBJ1-2; 10 bases are shared with TRBD1. J gave up 5 bases and V 5 bases, and 6 bases lay outside the gene matches. Germline-derived CDR1 and CDR2 are SGHRS and YFSETQ. This CDR3 has 14 residues.

V and J are TRBV19 and TRBJ1-1; possible D gene TRBD1, 6 bases. Trimming left V 10 bases short and J 1 base short, with 16 bases between. The germline V gene encodes CDR1 LNHDA and CDR2 SQIVND (reference sequence). This CDR3 has 14 residues. The CDR3, as DNA: TGTGCCACTACCCCGGGACAAGGGAACACTGAAGCTTTCTTT. Translating gives CATTPGQGNTEAFF. Filled out from reference TRBV19 and TRBJ1-1, the complete variable domain reads DGGITQSPKYLFRKEGQNVTLSCEQNLNHDAMYWYRQDPGQGLRLIYYSQIVNDFQKGDIAEGYSVSREKKESFPLTVTSAQKNPTAFYLCATTPGQGNTEAFFGQGTRLTVV.

The genes are TRBV18 and TRBJ2-4; D remains unclear. V dropped 3 bases and J dropped 0 bases, with 9 bases sitting between them. This CDR3 spans 15 amino acids. Germline-derived CDR1 and CDR2 are KGHSH and LQKENI. The CDR3 nucleotides are TGTGCCAGCTCACCGCCCTACGCAGCCAAAAACATTCAGTACTTC. Amino acids: CASSPPYAAKNIQYF.

The J gene is TRBJ2-7, the V gene TRBV5-1; perhaps TRBD2 as D (8 bases). Germline lookup yields CDR1 SGHRS and CDR2 YFSETQ. This CDR3 region has 15 residues. Trimming removed 5 bases from V and 4 bases from J, with 19 bases in between. DNA of the CDR3: TGCGCCAGCAGGGGAGGGGGCGGGAGGACGTACGAGCAGTACTTC. Amino acids: CASRGGGGRTYEQYF.

This clone was detected once. The J gene is TRBJ1-6, the V gene TRBV27; possible D gene TRBD1, 6 bases. The CDR3 loop spans 17 amino acids. The germline V gene has CDR1 MNHEY and CDR2 SMNVEV (reference sequence). Trimming stripped 5 bases from V and 4 bases from J, with 18 bases between. CDR3 bases: TGTGCCAGCAGTCACTCGGCCAGGGGCTTTTATAATTCACCCCTCCACTTT. Translating gives CASSHSARGFYNSPLHF.

The V call is TRBV3-1 (or the pseudogene TRBV3-2), the J call TRBJ1-4; TRBD1 matches at 9 bases. CDR3 length: 15 residues. The J segment lost 8 bases and the V segment lost 6 bases, leaving 10 bases of the junction unmatched. Germline values: CDR1 LGHDT, CDR2 YNNKEL (reference sequence). The DNA of the CDR3 is TGTGCCAGCAGACCGACACAGGGGGCATGGGAAAAACTGTTTTTT. Residues: CASRPTQGAWEKLFF.

CDR3 DNA sequence: TGTGCCAGCAGCTTAGCCGGGACAGGGGATGGCTACACCTTC. The encoded protein is CASSLAGTGDGYTF. V usage is TRBV7-9 and J usage is TRBJ1-2, with TRBD1 matching 10 bases. This CDR3 is built from 14 residues. Per germline, CDR1 SEHNR and CDR2 FQNEAQ (reference sequence). The ends lost 0 bases at V and 6 bases at J; junction bases unmatched: 1.

The chain couples TRBV7-8 to TRBJ2-3; TRBD1 aligns across 9 bases. The length of the CDR3 is 15 residues. The V gene end was trimmed by 1 base and the J gene end by 5 bases; junction bases not matched to a gene: 4. The germline V gene has CDR1 SGHVS and CDR2 FQNEAQ. The CDR3: CASSLDRGQGDTQYF. The CDR3 DNA is TGTGCCAGCAGCTTAGACAGGGGGCAAGGAGATACGCAGTATTTT.

The chain has TRBV30 and TRBJ2-1; D not certain. Trimming took off 0 bases at V and 2 bases at J, with 8 bases between the two ends. The germline V gene has CDR1 GTSNPN and CDR2 SVGIG (reference sequence). The CDR3 contains 14 residues. The CDR3 region is CAWSVGGAYNEQFF. Here the CDR3 DNA reads TGTGCCTGGAGTGTAGGCGGAGCCTACAATGAGCAGTTCTTC. The entire variable domain, with the rest obtained from reference TRBV30 and TRBJ2-1, is as follows: SQTIHQWPATLVQPVGSPLSLECTVEGTSNPNLYWYRQAAGRGLQLLFYSVGIGQISSEVPQNLSASRPQDRQFILSSKKLLLSDSGFYLCAWSVGGAYNEQFFGPGTRLTVL.

The V call is TRBV5-6, the J call TRBJ2-5; 12 bases map to TRBD2. Trimming removed 3 bases from V and 5 bases from J; junction bases left unmatched: 8. The germline gives CDR1 SGHDT, CDR2 YYEEEE. This CDR3 has 16 residues. CDR3 DNA: TGTGCCAGCAGCTCGAGACTAGCGGGAGCCCAGGAGACCCAGTACTTC. Its protein product is CASSSRLAGAQETQYF.

The V and J genes are TRBV12-5 and TRBJ2-7; maybe TRBD1 (6 bases). The germline V and J ends were trimmed by 0 bases and 6 bases, with 18 bases remaining between them. The CDR3 loop spans 16 amino acids. The germline V gene has CDR1 LGHNT and CDR2 FRNRAP. CDR3: CASGLVEQGFLGEQYF. The CDR3 DNA is TGTGCTAGTGGTTTGGTAGAACAGGGATTTTTGGGCGAGCAGTACTTC.

V is TRBV28 and J is TRBJ1-5; tentatively, D is TRBD1 (6 bases). Deletions cut 4 bases from V and 7 bases from J, with 11 bases between. The CDR3 totals 13 residues. Germline V lookup: CDR1 MDHEN, CDR2 SYDVKM. In DNA, the CDR3 is TGTGCCAGCAGTTATGGGGGGGGCCAGCCCCAGCATTTT. Translation: CASSYGGGQPQHF.

The rearrangement uses TRBV11-2 and TRBJ2-2, with D unclear. There are 14 residues in the CDR3. Trimming cost V 3 bases and J 5 bases, with 10 bases left between them. CDR1 is SGHAT, CDR2 FQNNGV, per germline. The CDR3 protein is CASSFLRSTGELFF. The CDR3 DNA sequence: TGTGCCAGCAGCTTTCTTAGGAGTACCGGGGAGCTGTTTTTT.

The rearrangement joins TRBV7-3 to TRBJ2-1; 8 positions match TRBD2. Trimming removed 6 bases from V and 4 bases from J; junction bases left unmatched: 11. The CDR3 length is 16 residues. The V gene's germline CDR1 is SGHTA and CDR2 FQGTGA. CDR3 in DNA: TGTGCCAGCAGTCCAATTAGCGGGGCTGATTACAATGAGCAGTTCTTC. It encodes CASSPISGADYNEQFF.

This chain links TRBV13 with TRBJ2-7, with 11 positions matching TRBD1. There are 14 residues in the CDR3. Trimming removed 5 bases from V and 5 bases from J; junction bases left unmatched: 5. CDR1 is PRHDT and CDR2 is FYEKMQ in the germline V gene (reference sequence). CDR3 sequence: CASSPGQGGNEQYF. The DNA for the CDR3 is TGTGCCAGCAGCCCGGGACAGGGGGGGAACGAGCAGTACTTC. The full variable domain, with the rest looked up from reference TRBV13 and TRBJ2-7, is AAGVIQSPRHLIKEKRETATLKCYPIPRHDTVYWYQQGPGQDPQFLISFYEKMQSDKGSIPDRFSAQQFSDYHSELNMSSLELGDSALYFCASSPGQGGNEQYFGPGTRLTVT.

The chain combines TRBV7-2 with TRBJ1-4; 8 bases fit TRBD1. Germline CDR1 SGHTA, CDR2 FQGNSA. This CDR3 is built from 15 residues. V shed 5 bases, J shed 5 bases, and the junction held 7 bases outside the gene matches. The CDR3 here is CASSPSTGANEKLFF. The DNA for the CDR3 is TGTGCCAGCAGCCCGTCGACAGGGGCAAATGAAAAACTGTTTTTT.